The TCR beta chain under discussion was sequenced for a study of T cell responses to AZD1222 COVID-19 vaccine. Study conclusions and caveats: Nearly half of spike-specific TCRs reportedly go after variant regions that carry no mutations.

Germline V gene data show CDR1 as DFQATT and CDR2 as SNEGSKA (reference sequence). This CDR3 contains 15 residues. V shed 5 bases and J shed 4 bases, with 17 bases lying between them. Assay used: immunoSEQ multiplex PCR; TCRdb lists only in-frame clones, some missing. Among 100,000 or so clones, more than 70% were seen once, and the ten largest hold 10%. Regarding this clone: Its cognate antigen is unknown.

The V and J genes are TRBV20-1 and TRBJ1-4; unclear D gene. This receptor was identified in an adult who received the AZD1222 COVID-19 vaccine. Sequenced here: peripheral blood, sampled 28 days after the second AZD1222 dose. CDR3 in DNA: TGCAGTGCTCGTGTCCGAAACCAGTATAATGAAAAACTGTTTTTT. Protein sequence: CSARVRNQYNEKLFF.